The sequence of this TCR beta chain was determined in a study of shared clonotypes between healthy human individuals. The assay ran at deep level. Generated by immunoSEQ multiplex PCR, the TCRdb table keeps only in-frame clones and is missing some. The data show about 2.1 million clones, approximately 92% seen once. The CDR3 runs to 14 residues. Germline CDR1 reads LNHDA; CDR2 reads SQIVND (reference sequence). V was shortened by 3 bases and J by 4 bases, with 12 bases between the two germline ends. Remarks on this clone: Its target is not known.

Study-level points and caveats: Sorted-subset samples were not fully sequenced, rarefaction indicated. Limited genetic and exposure-history diversity came from having few donors.

CD45RO-negative CD8 cells positively selected for CCR7 made up the naive population, which excluded terminally differentiated effector memory CD45RA+ cells. The TCR sequence derives from a man aged 18-30 years in good health. Some clones in this sample may be carry-over from other donors' samples. Sequenced sample: naive CD8+ T cells from PBMCs. This chain joins TRBV19 and TRBJ1-2; perhaps TRBD1 as D (5 bases). The CDR3 is CASSINPRAYGYTF. The CDR3 nucleotides are TGTGCCAGTAGTATTAATCCCAGGGCCTATGGCTACACCTTC.